A single sample is the source of the 14 T cell receptor beta chains below, sequenced in a study of CD8 T cells in ankylosing spondylitis. Each CDR3 protein gets one entry after TCRdb re-called the 5' RACE reads with MiXCR. The profile shows around 250,000 distinct CDR3 sequences, roughly 10% of them singletons. Sequencing was carried out using blood, either unsorted or a sorted T cell fraction (not recorded which). These receptors came from a male donor with ankylosing spondylitis or in good health (not recorded which).

In this sample, this clonotype turned up many times. This chain connects TRBV5-1 to TRBJ2-3; D is undetermined. This CDR3 comprises 14 residues. V was shortened by 0 bases and J by 2 bases, with 7 bases between the two germline ends. Per the germline V gene, CDR1 is SGHRS and CDR2 is YFSETQ. The CDR3 DNA is TGCGCCAGCAGCTTGGGACAACTCACAGATACGCAGTATTTT. Amino acids: CASSLGQLTDTQYF.

The V call is TRBV28, the J call TRBJ2-1; TRBD2 aligns across 10 bases. Germline CDR1 reads MDHEN; CDR2 reads SYDVKM. CDR3 size: 15 residues. Trimming removed 4 bases from V and 9 bases from J; junction bases left unmatched: 9. CDR3 amino acids: CASSSPAGGPLEQFF. As DNA, the CDR3 is TGTGCCAGCAGTTCCCCAGCGGGAGGGCCTCTTGAGCAGTTCTTC.

This clonotype has ten or more counts. The chain carries TRBV10-3 and TRBJ2-7; 7 bases align to TRBD1. With 0 bases clipped from V and 7 bases from J, the junction kept 9 bases outside the gene matches. There are 15 residues in the CDR3. Germline CDR1 is ENHRY and CDR2 is SYGVKD. The CDR3 nucleotides read TGTGCCATCAGTGAGTCGTGGCTCAGGGGGAAGGAGCAGTACTTC. Amino acid sequence: CAISESWLRGKEQYF.

This clonotype has more than one count but fewer than ten. This rearrangement joins TRBV6-5 to TRBJ2-1; 7 bases are a match to TRBD2. Trimming removed 0 bases from V and 10 bases from J; junction bases left unmatched: 0. CDR3 length: 12 residues. Germline V gives CDR1 MNHEY, CDR2 SVGAGI. CDR3 bases: TGTGCCAGCAGTTACTCCGGGAGGGAGCAGTTCTTC. It is translated as CASSYSGREQFF.

This clonotype was detected ten times or more. This chain connects TRBV20-1 to TRBJ2-7; a possible D gene is TRBD2 (6 bases). Trimming removed 6 bases from V and 2 bases from J, with 17 bases in between. This CDR3 spans 14 amino acids. Germline loops: CDR1 DFQATT, CDR2 SNEGSKA (reference sequence). The CDR3 DNA reads TGCAGTGCCACCAAAAGCGGGCTCCCCTACGAGCAGTACTTC. It encodes CSATKSGLPYEQYF.

This chain joins TRBV9 and TRBJ2-1; D might be TRBD2 (6 bases). Germline V gives CDR1 SGDLS, CDR2 YYNGEE. The CDR3 contains 13 residues. V lost 4 bases, J lost 10 bases, and 15 bases lay in between. The CDR3 region has the DNA TGTGCCAGCAGCTACATGGGGGGAGGCGAGCAGTTCTTC. Translating gives CASSYMGGGEQFF.

This clonotype was seen ten or more times. This chain connects TRBV20-1 to TRBJ1-1; D ambiguous. V lost 4 bases and J lost 5, with 11 bases in between. The CDR3 length is 12 residues. Germline V gene sequence: CDR1 DFQATT, CDR2 SNEGSKA (reference sequence). In DNA form, the CDR3 reads TGCAGTGCTACTCCTCCGAGGACTGAAGCTTTCTTT. Protein product: CSATPPRTEAFF.

This clonotype was detected only a few times. The J gene is TRBJ2-2, the V gene TRBV5-1, with 10 positions matching TRBD2. The CDR3 runs to 18 residues. Trimming at V came to 4 bases and at J to 0 bases, leaving 9 bases not matched to a gene. The germline gives CDR1 SGHRS, CDR2 YFSETQ. DNA of the CDR3: TGCGCCAGCAGCCGTCTAGCGGGAGAGACCCCGAACACCGGGGAGCTGTTTTTT. It is translated as CASSRLAGETPNTGELFF.

In this sample, this clonotype turned up a few times. This chain joins TRBV27 and TRBJ2-1; D is uncertain. There are 15 residues in the CDR3. CDR1 and CDR2 (germline): MNHEY, SMNVEV (reference sequence). V lost 9 bases, J lost 4 bases, and 19 bases lay in between. CDR3 in DNA: TGTGCCAGTAGCTTCTACCGAGGACCATACAATGAGCAGTTCTTC. Translating gives CASSFYRGPYNEQFF.

This clonotype was observed many times. The chain carries TRBV20-1 and TRBJ2-7; the match to TRBD1 covers 8 bases. V lost 0 bases and J lost 2; bases outside the gene matches: 6. Germline V gene sequence: CDR1 DFQATT, CDR2 SNEGSKA (reference sequence). The CDR3 extends over 15 amino acids. CDR3 DNA sequence: TGCAGTGCTAGAGAATGGGGACAGGATGCCTACGAGCAGTACTTC. Translation: CSAREWGQDAYEQYF.

The gene calls are TRBV7-9 and TRBJ1-5, with a tentative D call TRBD1 (5 bases). V shed 1 base and J shed 2 bases, with 15 bases lying between them. The CDR3 length is 17 residues. From germline, CDR1 is SEHNR and CDR2 FQNEAQ (reference sequence). In DNA form, the CDR3 reads TGTGCCAGCAGCTTAGGTGGCGGGGGAATCGGCAATCAGCCCCAGCATTTT. Translation: CASSLGGGGIGNQPQHF.

This clonotype was counted at least ten times. The V and J genes are TRBV3-1 and TRBJ1-3, with unresolved D. Germline loops: CDR1 LGHDT, CDR2 YNNKEL (reference sequence). Trimming shortened V by 0 bases and J by 0 bases, and 6 bases separated the two germline ends. The CDR3 extends over 15 amino acids. The DNA for the CDR3 is TGTGCCAGCAGCCAAGATGCACGCTCTGGAAACACCATATATTTT. It yields the protein CASSQDARSGNTIYF. Together with reference TRBV3-1 and TRBJ1-3, the CDR3 gives the full variable domain: DTAVSQTPKYLVTQMGNDKSIKCEQNLGHDTMYWYKQDSKKFLKIMFSYNNKELIINETVPNRFSPKSPDKAHLNLHINSLELGDSAVYFCASSQDARSGNTIYFGEGSWLTVV.

This clonotype was counted many times. V is TRBV20-1 and J is TRBJ1-1; the match to TRBD1 covers 7 bases. The CDR3 is 14 residues long. CDR1 DFQATT and CDR2 SNEGSKA come from the germline V gene (reference sequence). The V and J ends lost 6 bases and 1 base, in that order; junction bases with no gene match: 8. CDR3 region: CSAETGWGNTEAFF. The CDR3 DNA follows: TGCAGTGCGGAGACAGGGTGGGGGAACACTGAAGCTTTCTTT.

This clonotype was found many times. The chain is built from TRBV27 and TRBJ1-1; 10 bases are a match to TRBD1. The CDR3 sequence is 15 residues long. The J segment lost 5 bases and the V segment lost 4 bases, leaving 7 bases of the junction unmatched. Looked up from germline, CDR1 is MNHEY and CDR2 is SMNVEV (reference sequence). The CDR3 is CASSSQPDRGTEAFF. CDR3 DNA: TGTGCCAGCAGTTCGCAGCCGGACAGGGGGACTGAAGCTTTCTTT.